A selection of T cell receptor beta chains follows, all from one sample in a study of blood T cell repertoires in COVID-19. Profiled with immunoSEQ multiplex PCR; TCRdb holds only in-frame clones, not every one. Of fewer than 400,000 clones listed, roughly 91% are singletons. Source material: peripheral blood. The receptor source for this set is a woman aged 25 to 39 with COVID-19, enrolled during active disease. The CDR3 runs from the conserved cysteine through the conserved F or W. The D gene is left open where the match is weak. Size is stated for part of the rows, as once, few or many counts, or as a class when the clone is expanded.

V gene	D gene	J gene	clone size	CDR3 protein	CDR3 DNA
TRBV5-4	-	TRBJ1-6	-	CASSLRGEGSPLHF	TGTGCCAGCAGCTTGAGGGGGGAGGGTTCACCCCTCCACTTT
TRBV2	TRBD1	TRBJ2-1	-	CASSEDRGSYNEQFF	TGTGCCAGCAGTGAAGACAGGGGCTCCTACAATGAGCAGTTCTTC
TRBV7-2	-	TRBJ1-2	once	CASSLAVEAKGYTF	TGTGCCAGCAGCTTAGCGGTGGAGGCGAAAGGCTACACCTTC
TRBV5-5	TRBD1	TRBJ1-6	-	CASSRDSNSPLHF	TGTGCCAGCAGTCGGGACAGCAATTCACCCCTCCACTTT
TRBV4-1	-	TRBJ2-7	-	CASSQDDYTAGSYEQYF	TGCGCCAGCAGCCAAGATGATTATACGGCAGGCTCCTACGAGCAGTACTTC
TRBV11-2	-	TRBJ1-4	few	CASSPRVSNEKLFF	TGTGCCAGCAGCCCCAGGGTTTCCAATGAAAAACTGTTTTTT
TRBV19	TRBD2	TRBJ2-1	few	CASSLGLAGNEQFF	TGTGCCAGTAGTCTGGGACTAGCGGGGAATGAGCAGTTCTTC
TRBV28	-	TRBJ1-1	-	CASSLPGEAFF	TGTGCCAGCAGCTTGCCTGGCGAAGCTTTCTTT
TRBV10-2	TRBD1	TRBJ1-2	-	CASSDLTGGGYTF	TGCGCCAGCAGTGATTTGACAGGGGGTGGCTACACCTTC
TRBV3-1/TRBV3-2	TRBD2	TRBJ2-1	-	CASSPTSDEQFF	TGTGCCAGCAGCCCGACTAGCGATGAGCAGTTCTTC
TRBV7-8	-	TRBJ2-5	-	CASSPTGMRETQYF	TGTGCCAGCAGTCCTACAGGGATGAGAGAGACCCAGTACTTC
TRBV2	-	TRBJ1-2	-	CASMPRNYGYTF	TGTGCCAGCATGCCCAGAAACTATGGCTACACCTTC
TRBV30	-	TRBJ1-2	-	CAWSVQNYGYTF	TGTGCCTGGAGTGTACAGAACTATGGCTACACCTTC
TRBV18	TRBD1	TRBJ1-5	-	CASSWDRGSNQPQHF	TGTGCCAGCTCATGGGACAGGGGGAGCAATCAGCCCCAGCATTTT
TRBV7-2	TRBD1	TRBJ1-2	once	CASSLRDSSGYTF	TGTGCCAGCAGCTTGCGGGACAGCTCTGGCTACACCTTC
TRBV2	TRBD2	TRBJ2-3	-	CASRTGMGLAGDTQYF	TGTGCCAGCAGGACGGGAATGGGGCTAGCGGGAGATACGCAGTATTTT
TRBV2	-	TRBJ1-6	-	CASSLQSPNSPLHF	TGTGCCAGCAGTTTACAGAGTCCTAATTCACCCCTCCACTTT
TRBV3-1/TRBV3-2	-	TRBJ1-1	-	CASSQDPGQRAFF	TGTGCCAGCAGCCAAGATCCGGGACAAAGAGCTTTCTTT
TRBV11-3	-	TRBJ2-7	-	CASSLETGNRYEQYF	TGTGCCAGCAGCTTAGAAACAGGGAATCGGTACGAGCAGTACTTC
TRBV10-3	TRBD1	TRBJ1-6	-	CAISTGQGSPLHF	TGTGCCATCAGTACGGGACAGGGTTCACCCCTCCACTTT
TRBV15	-	TRBJ1-6	-	CATSRDINSPLHF	TGTGCCACCAGCAGAGACATTAATTCACCCCTCCACTTT
TRBV7-9	-	TRBJ1-2	-	CASSLEYGYTF	TGTGCCAGCAGCTTGGAGTATGGCTACACCTTC
TRBV2	TRBD1	TRBJ1-2	-	CASSAGGGYGYTF	TGTGCCAGCAGTGCAGGGGGCGGCTATGGCTACACCTTC
TRBV28	TRBD1	TRBJ1-2	-	CASSPHGTGLNYGYTF	TGTGCCAGCAGTCCTCACGGGACAGGCCTTAACTATGGCTACACCTTC
TRBV19	-	TRBJ1-4	-	CASSTVQGKLFF	TGTGCCAGTAGTACAGTTCAGGGAAAACTGTTTTTT
TRBV4-2	-	TRBJ1-1	-	CASSPVAGNSEAFF	TGTGCCAGCAGCCCGGTCGCAGGGAATTCCGAAGCTTTCTTT
TRBV3-1/TRBV3-2	-	TRBJ1-1	-	CASSPRLRGIAAEAFF	TGTGCCAGCAGCCCCAGGCTTAGGGGTATAGCCGCTGAAGCTTTCTTT
TRBV7-8	-	TRBJ1-3	-	CASSFRTGSLGSGNTIYF	TGTGCCAGCAGCTTCCGCACAGGGAGTTTAGGTTCTGGAAACACCATATATTTT
TRBV27	-	TRBJ1-5	-	CASSLGGGNQPQHF	TGTGCCAGCAGTTTAGGGGGGGGAAATCAGCCCCAGCATTTT
TRBV18	-	TRBJ2-6	-	CASSPRSSGSSGANVLTF	TGTGCCAGCTCACCACGATCCTCAGGGTCCTCTGGGGCCAACGTCCTGACTTTC
TRBV5-5	-	TRBJ1-1	-	CASRQNTALNTEAFF	TGTGCCAGCAGACAAAACACAGCCTTGAACACTGAAGCTTTCTTT
TRBV6-5	-	TRBJ1-6	-	CASSYVDSNSPLHF	TGTGCCAGCAGCTATGTCGACAGTAATTCACCCCTCCACTTT
TRBV11-2	TRBD1	TRBJ1-1	-	CASSTTGLNTEAFF	TGTGCCAGCAGCACGACAGGGCTGAACACTGAAGCTTTCTTT
TRBV3-1/TRBV3-2	-	TRBJ1-4	-	CASSQDRASEKLFF	TGTGCCAGCAGCCAAGACAGGGCCTCCGAAAAACTGTTTTTT
TRBV7-9	-	TRBJ2-2	-	CASSLAATGELFF	TGTGCCAGCAGCTTAGCGGCAACCGGGGAGCTGTTTTTT
TRBV2	TRBD1	TRBJ2-7	-	CASSAAGQENSYEQYF	TGTGCCAGCAGTGCTGCAGGACAGGAGAACTCCTACGAGCAGTACTTC
TRBV6-5	-	TRBJ1-5	-	CASSYSGALNQPQHF	TGTGCCAGCAGTTACTCGGGGGCCCTCAATCAGCCCCAGCATTTT
TRBV27	TRBD1	TRBJ1-2	-	CASSVTGDYGYTF	TGTGCCAGCAGTGTCACAGGGGACTATGGCTACACCTTC
TRBV20-1	-	TRBJ1-5	-	CSASGGRGNNQPQHF	TGCAGTGCTAGTGGGGGCAGGGGAAATAATCAGCCCCAGCATTTT
TRBV5-1	-	TRBJ1-3	few	CASSLGSVNSGNTIYF	TGCGCCAGCAGCTTGGGATCGGTAAACTCTGGAAACACCATATATTTT
TRBV27	-	TRBJ1-1	-	CASSLNRANTEAFF	TGTGCCAGCAGTTTAAACAGGGCGAACACTGAAGCTTTCTTT
TRBV5-6	TRBD2	TRBJ2-5	-	CASSSGTSGIQETQYF	TGTGCCAGCAGCTCCGGGACTAGCGGGATACAAGAGACCCAGTACTTC
TRBV3-1/TRBV3-2	TRBD2	TRBJ2-1	-	CASSQESRGSGEDEQFF	TGTGCCAGCAGCCAAGAAAGTCGGGGTAGCGGGGAAGATGAGCAGTTCTTC
TRBV24-1	TRBD1	TRBJ1-1	-	CATSDHRGLGAFF	TGTGCCACCAGTGACCACAGGGGGCTCGGCGCTTTCTTT
TRBV4-3	TRBD1	TRBJ1-2	-	CASSHSIGTGYGYTF	TGCGCCAGCAGCCACTCAATCGGGACAGGGTATGGCTACACCTTC
TRBV6-2/TRBV6-3	TRBD2	TRBJ2-3	few	CASSVSGEADTQYF	TGTGCCAGCAGCGTTAGCGGGGAGGCAGATACGCAGTATTTT
TRBV7-8	TRBD1	TRBJ1-2	-	CASSLGGGGHFANYGYTF	TGTGCCAGCAGCTTAGGAGGGGGCGGTCACTTCGCTAACTATGGCTACACCTTC
TRBV12-5	-	TRBJ1-6	-	CASGLGQGNSPLHF	TGTGCTAGTGGTTTGGGGCAGGGGAATTCACCCCTCCACTTT
TRBV9	-	TRBJ1-2	-	CASSPDGGVVYGYTF	TGTGCCAGCAGCCCAGATGGGGGGGTCGTCTATGGCTACACCTTC
TRBV4-1	-	TRBJ1-3	-	CASSQDYHMSAARAGNTIYF	TGCGCCAGCAGCCAAGATTATCATATGTCGGCGGCCAGGGCTGGAAACACCATATATTTT
TRBV7-2	-	TRBJ1-1	-	CASSLHGAGLNTEAFF	TGTGCCAGCAGCTTACATGGGGCGGGACTGAACACTGAAGCTTTCTTT
TRBV18	TRBD1	TRBJ1-1	-	CASSPLGQAGEGAFF	TGTGCCAGCTCACCTCTGGGACAGGCGGGAGAGGGAGCTTTCTTT
TRBV10-3	-	TRBJ2-1	-	CAISESGKGEVEQFF	TGTGCCATCAGTGAGTCCGGGAAGGGCGAGGTTGAGCAGTTCTTC
TRBV6-4	TRBD2	TRBJ2-2	-	CASRGAAGGTGELFF	TGTGCCAGCAGAGGGGCAGCGGGGGGCACCGGGGAGCTGTTTTTT